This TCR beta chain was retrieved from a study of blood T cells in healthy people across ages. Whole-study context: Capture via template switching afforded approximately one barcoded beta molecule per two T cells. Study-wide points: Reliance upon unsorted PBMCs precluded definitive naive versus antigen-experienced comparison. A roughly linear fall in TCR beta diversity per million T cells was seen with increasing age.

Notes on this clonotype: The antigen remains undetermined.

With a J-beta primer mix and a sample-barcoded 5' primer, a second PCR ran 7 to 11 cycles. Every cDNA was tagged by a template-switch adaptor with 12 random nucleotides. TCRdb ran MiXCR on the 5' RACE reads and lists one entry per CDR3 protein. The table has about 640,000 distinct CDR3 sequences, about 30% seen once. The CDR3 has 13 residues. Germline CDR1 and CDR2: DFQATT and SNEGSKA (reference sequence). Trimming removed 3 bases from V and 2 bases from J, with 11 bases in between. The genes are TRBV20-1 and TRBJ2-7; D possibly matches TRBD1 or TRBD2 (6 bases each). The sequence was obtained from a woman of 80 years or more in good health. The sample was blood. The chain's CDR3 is CSARGGDTYEQYF. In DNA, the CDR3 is TGCAGTGCTAGGGGCGGGGACACCTACGAGCAGTACTTC.